The source of this TCR beta chain is a study of blood T cell repertoires in COVID-19. Study summary: PBMCs, B-cell-depleted T cells, or T cells were the source of the cDNA or gDNA that made up the material.

Per the study methods: Amplification from reference gene primers served as the basis for estimated nucleated cell counts. Using immunoSEQ multiplex PCR, the repertoire was profiled, and TCRdb retains in-frame clones only, with some absent. The V and J calls and clone size are taken from that table; D and trimming were inferred from the DNA. Seen here are 80,000 to 90,000 clones, about four fifths observed once, and the top ten hold more than 2%. The CDR3 is made up of 15 amino acids. CDR1 is MNHEY and CDR2 is SVGAGI in the germline V gene. V shed 9 bases and J shed 0 bases, with 17 bases lying between them.

The rearrangement uses TRBV6-5 and TRBJ1-2; a possible D gene is TRBD1 (5 bases). The material sequenced was peripheral blood. This sequence originates from a woman in her 70s with acute or convalescent COVID-19. CDR3 nucleotide sequence: TGTGCCAGTTGGGAGGGGAGTGGTCCTAACTATGGCTACACCTTC. Translating gives CASWEGSGPNYGYTF.